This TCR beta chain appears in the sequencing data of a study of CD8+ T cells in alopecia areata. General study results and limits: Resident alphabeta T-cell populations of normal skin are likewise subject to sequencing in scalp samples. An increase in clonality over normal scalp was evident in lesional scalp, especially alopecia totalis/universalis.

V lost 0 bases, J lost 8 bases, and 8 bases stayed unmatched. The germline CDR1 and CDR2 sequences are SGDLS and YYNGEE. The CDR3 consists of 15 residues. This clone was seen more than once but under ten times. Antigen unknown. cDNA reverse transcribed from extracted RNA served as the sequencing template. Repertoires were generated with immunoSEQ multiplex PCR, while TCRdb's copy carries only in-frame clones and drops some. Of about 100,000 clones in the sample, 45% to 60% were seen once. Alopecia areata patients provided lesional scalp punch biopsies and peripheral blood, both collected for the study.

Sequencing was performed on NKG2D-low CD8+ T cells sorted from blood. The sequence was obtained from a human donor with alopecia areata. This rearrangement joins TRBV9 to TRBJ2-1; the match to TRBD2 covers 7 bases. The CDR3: CASSVAGGRLDEQFF. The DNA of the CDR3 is TGTGCCAGCAGCGTAGCGGGAGGACGGCTCGATGAGCAGTTCTTC.